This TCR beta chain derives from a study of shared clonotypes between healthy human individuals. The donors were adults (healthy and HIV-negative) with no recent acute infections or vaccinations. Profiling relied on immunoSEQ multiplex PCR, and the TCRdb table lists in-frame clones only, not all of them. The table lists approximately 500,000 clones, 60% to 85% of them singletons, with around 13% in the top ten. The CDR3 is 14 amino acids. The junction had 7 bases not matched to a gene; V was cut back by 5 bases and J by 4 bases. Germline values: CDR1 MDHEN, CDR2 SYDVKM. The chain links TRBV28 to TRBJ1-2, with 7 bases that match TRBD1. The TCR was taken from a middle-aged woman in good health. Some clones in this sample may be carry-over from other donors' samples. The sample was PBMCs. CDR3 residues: CASSEQTGSYGYTF. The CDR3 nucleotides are TGTGCCAGCAGTGAACAGACAGGGAGCTATGGCTACACCTTC.